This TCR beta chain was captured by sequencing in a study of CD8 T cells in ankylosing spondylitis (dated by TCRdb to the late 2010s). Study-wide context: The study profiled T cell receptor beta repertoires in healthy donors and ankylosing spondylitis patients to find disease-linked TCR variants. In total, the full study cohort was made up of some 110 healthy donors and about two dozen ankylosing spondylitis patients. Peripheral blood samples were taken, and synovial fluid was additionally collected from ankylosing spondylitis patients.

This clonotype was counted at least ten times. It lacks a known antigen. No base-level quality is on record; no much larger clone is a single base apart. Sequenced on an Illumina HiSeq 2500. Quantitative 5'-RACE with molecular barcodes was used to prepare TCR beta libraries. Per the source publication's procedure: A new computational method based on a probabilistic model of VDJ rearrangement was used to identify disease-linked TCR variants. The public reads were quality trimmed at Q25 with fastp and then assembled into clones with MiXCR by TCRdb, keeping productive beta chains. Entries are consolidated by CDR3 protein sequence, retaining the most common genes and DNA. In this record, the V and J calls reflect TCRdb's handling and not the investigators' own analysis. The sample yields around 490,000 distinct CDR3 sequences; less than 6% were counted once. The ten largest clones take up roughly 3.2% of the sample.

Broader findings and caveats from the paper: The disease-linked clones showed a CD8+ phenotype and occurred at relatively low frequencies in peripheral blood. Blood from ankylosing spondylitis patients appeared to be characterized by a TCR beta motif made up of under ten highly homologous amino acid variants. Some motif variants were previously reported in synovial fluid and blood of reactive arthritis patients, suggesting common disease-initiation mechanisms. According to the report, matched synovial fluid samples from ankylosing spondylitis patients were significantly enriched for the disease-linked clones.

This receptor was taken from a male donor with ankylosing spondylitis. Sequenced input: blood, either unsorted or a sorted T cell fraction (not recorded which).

The DNA sequence is given as TGCGCCAGCAGCGAGGGGACGGCCTACGAGCAGTACTTC. Its amino acids are CASSEGTAYEQYF. The V and J genes are TRBV10-1 and TRBJ2-7; the D gene cannot be resolved beyond TRBD1 or TRBD2, each matching 5 bases. From the cysteine through the phenylalanine, the CDR3 covers 13 amino acids. Of the read, only the CDR3 DNA is kept; its 39 bases are in frame from base 1. The germline V gene encodes CDR1 WNHNN and CDR2 SYGVQD (reference sequence). Trimming at the junction amounts to 6 bases on V and 2 bases on J, and the germline ends lie 11 bases apart.